Listed below are T cell receptor beta chains from one sample, sequenced in a study of shared clonotypes between healthy human individuals. Clones were read by immunoSEQ multiplex PCR, and TCRdb kept only the in-frame ones, dropping some. The sample lists approximately 2.3 million clones, 85% to 95% occurring once. Sequencing was done on a sample of naive CD4+ T cells from PBMCs. The receptors originated from a man aged 18 to 35 in good health. Some clones in this sample may be carry-over from other donors' samples. Each CDR3 is given with its conserved first and last residue. A D gene is named only where the DNA matches it firmly. Clone size is shown for a subset of rows, as once, few, many or a class of expanded clone.

cdr3_nt: TGTGCCACGGCTAGCGACACCTACAATGAGCAGTTCTTC
cdr3_aa: CATASDTYNEQFF
j_call: TRBJ2-1
d_call: -
v_call: TRBV6-4
clone_size: -

cdr3_nt: TGTGCCAGCAGGCGTGCGGGGGGTGCCAAAAACATTCAGTACTTC
cdr3_aa: CASRRAGGAKNIQYF
j_call: TRBJ2-4
d_call: TRBD2
v_call: TRBV7-2
clone_size: -

cdr3_nt: TGTGCCAGTAGCCCAGGAATCACAGATACGCAGTATTTT
cdr3_aa: CASSPGITDTQYF
j_call: TRBJ2-3
d_call: -
v_call: TRBV19
clone_size: -

cdr3_nt: TGCGCCAGCAGCCAAGATCGGCCCGGGAACTATGGCTACACCTTC
cdr3_aa: CASSQDRPGNYGYTF
j_call: TRBJ1-2
d_call: -
v_call: TRBV4-1
clone_size: -

cdr3_nt: TGTGCCAGCAGTTTACCCGGGACCAACACCGGGGAGCTGTTTTTT
cdr3_aa: CASSLPGTNTGELFF
j_call: TRBJ2-2
d_call: -
v_call: TRBV28
clone_size: -

cdr3_nt: TGTGCCAGTCATTCGGAGGGCAGGGGGCAAAAAATCTATGGCTACACCTTC
cdr3_aa: CASHSEGRGQKIYGYTF
j_call: TRBJ1-2
d_call: TRBD1
v_call: TRBV28
clone_size: -

cdr3_nt: TGCGCCAGCAGCCAAGTTCCGGGACAGGGTTACATTCAGTACTTC
cdr3_aa: CASSQVPGQGYIQYF
j_call: TRBJ2-4
d_call: TRBD1
v_call: TRBV4-3
clone_size: -

cdr3_nt: TGTGCTAGTGGTTTGGGGACTAGCGGCCTCACAGATACGCAGTATTTT
cdr3_aa: CASGLGTSGLTDTQYF
j_call: TRBJ2-3
d_call: TRBD2
v_call: TRBV12-5
clone_size: -

cdr3_nt: TGTGCCAGCAGCTTGTTTTGGGCGGGAGAGGGCACCGGGGAGCTGTTTTTT
cdr3_aa: CASSLFWAGEGTGELFF
j_call: TRBJ2-2
d_call: TRBD2
v_call: TRBV7-2
clone_size: -

cdr3_nt: TGTGCCAGCAGCCCGACGACGGCGGGAGGGCCCGGCACCGGGGAGCTGTTTTTT
cdr3_aa: CASSPTTAGGPGTGELFF
j_call: TRBJ2-2
d_call: TRBD2
v_call: TRBV11-3
clone_size: -

cdr3_nt: TGTGCCAGCAGCTTACTAGCCGGGTCTGGAAACACCATATATTTT
cdr3_aa: CASSLLAGSGNTIYF
j_call: TRBJ1-3
d_call: -
v_call: TRBV7-3
clone_size: -

cdr3_nt: TGTGCCAGCAGCGTAGGGGGAGCAACTAATGAAAAACTGTTTTTT
cdr3_aa: CASSVGGATNEKLFF
j_call: TRBJ1-4
d_call: -
v_call: TRBV9
clone_size: -

cdr3_nt: TGTGCCAGCATTTGGGCGGGCACAGGTACAGATACGCAGTATTTT
cdr3_aa: CASIWAGTGTDTQYF
j_call: TRBJ2-3
d_call: -
v_call: TRBV6-1
clone_size: -

cdr3_nt: TGTGCCAGCAGTTTTAGACGGACAGGCTATGGCTACACCTTC
cdr3_aa: CASSFRRTGYGYTF
j_call: TRBJ1-2
d_call: TRBD1
v_call: TRBV28
clone_size: once

cdr3_nt: TGTGCCAGCAGCGCCGCTCCATTAGCCAAAAACATTCAGTACTTC
cdr3_aa: CASSAAPLAKNIQYF
j_call: TRBJ2-4
d_call: -
v_call: TRBV12-1
clone_size: -

cdr3_nt: TGTGCCAGCAGGCGGGCTCCTGGTTGGGATTCACCCCTCCACTTT
cdr3_aa: CASRRAPGWDSPLHF
j_call: TRBJ1-6
d_call: -
v_call: TRBV28
clone_size: -

cdr3_nt: TGTGCCAGCAGCTTAGGTCTAGCGGAGCGCTCTGGGGCCAACGTCCTGACTTTC
cdr3_aa: CASSLGLAERSGANVLTF
j_call: TRBJ2-6
d_call: TRBD2
v_call: TRBV11-2
clone_size: -

cdr3_nt: TGCGCCAGCAGCTTGGTAGTAGCGGGAGCTCTTACCGGGGAGCTGTTTTTT
cdr3_aa: CASSLVVAGALTGELFF
j_call: TRBJ2-2
d_call: TRBD2
v_call: TRBV5-1
clone_size: -

cdr3_nt: TGTGCCAGTAGTATAGGGCTAGCCATTTCCGAGCAGTACTTC
cdr3_aa: CASSIGLAISEQYF
j_call: TRBJ2-7
d_call: -
v_call: TRBV19
clone_size: once

cdr3_nt: TGTGCCAGCAGCCCGCTTTTTGGGGGCGAGGAGCAGTACTTC
cdr3_aa: CASSPLFGGEEQYF
j_call: TRBJ2-7
d_call: -
v_call: TRBV9
clone_size: -

cdr3_nt: TGTGCCAGCAGCGTAGTTACCAGCTCCTACAATGAGCAGTTCTTC
cdr3_aa: CASSVVTSSYNEQFF
j_call: TRBJ2-1
d_call: -
v_call: TRBV9
clone_size: once

cdr3_nt: TGTGCCAGCAGCCAAGATGTCGGTGGGCCCCAGCATTTT
cdr3_aa: CASSQDVGGPQHF
j_call: TRBJ1-5
d_call: -
v_call: TRBV14
clone_size: -

cdr3_nt: TGTGCCAGCAGCTTAACGGTGACCGGGGAGCTGTTTTTT
cdr3_aa: CASSLTVTGELFF
j_call: TRBJ2-2
d_call: -
v_call: TRBV7-3
clone_size: once

cdr3_nt: TGTGCCAGCAGCGCGCGGCAGAACACCGGGGAGCTGTTTTTT
cdr3_aa: CASSARQNTGELFF
j_call: TRBJ2-2
d_call: -
v_call: TRBV9
clone_size: once

cdr3_nt: TGCGCCAGCAGGTCTCTAGCGGGAGGGCCCGTCACCGGGGAGCTGTTTTTT
cdr3_aa: CASRSLAGGPVTGELFF
j_call: TRBJ2-2
d_call: TRBD2
v_call: TRBV5-1
clone_size: -

cdr3_nt: TGTGCCAGCTCACCACGTACACGGCAGAGCTCTGGGGCCAACGTCCTGACTTTC
cdr3_aa: CASSPRTRQSSGANVLTF
j_call: TRBJ2-6
d_call: -
v_call: TRBV18
clone_size: -

cdr3_nt: TGTGCCAGCACCCGAGGGGGAAATTACAATGAGCAGTTCTTC
cdr3_aa: CASTRGGNYNEQFF
j_call: TRBJ2-1
d_call: -
v_call: TRBV28
clone_size: -

cdr3_nt: TGTGCCAGCAGTTCTGACCCTTGGAACACTGAAGCTTTCTTT
cdr3_aa: CASSSDPWNTEAFF
j_call: TRBJ1-1
d_call: -
v_call: TRBV6-5
clone_size: -

cdr3_nt: TGTGCCAGCAGCCAGGGGGCGGTCTCCTACAATGAGCAGTTCTTC
cdr3_aa: CASSQGAVSYNEQFF
j_call: TRBJ2-1
d_call: TRBD1
v_call: TRBV9
clone_size: -

cdr3_nt: TGTGCCAGCAGTGAATTGCAGGGGGATTCACCCCTCCACTTT
cdr3_aa: CASSELQGDSPLHF
j_call: TRBJ1-6
d_call: TRBD1
v_call: TRBV25-1
clone_size: -

cdr3_nt: TGTGCCAGCAGTGACACTAGCGGGAGGGCCCTGCACTTC
cdr3_aa: CASSDTSGRALHF
j_call: TRBJ2-7
d_call: TRBD2
v_call: TRBV6-4
clone_size: once

cdr3_nt: TGTGCCAGCAGATGGGACAGGGCTCCCTACAATGAGCAGTTCTTC
cdr3_aa: CASRWDRAPYNEQFF
j_call: TRBJ2-1
d_call: TRBD1
v_call: TRBV6-1
clone_size: -

cdr3_nt: TGTGCCAGCAGACCCGGGACAAGCTATGGCTACACCTTC
cdr3_aa: CASRPGTSYGYTF
j_call: TRBJ1-2
d_call: -
v_call: TRBV6-5
clone_size: -

cdr3_nt: TGTGCCATCGGGGGGCGGGATACTAGCACAGATACGCAGTATTTT
cdr3_aa: CAIGGRDTSTDTQYF
j_call: TRBJ2-3
d_call: -
v_call: TRBV10-3
clone_size: -

cdr3_nt: TGTGCCAGCAGTGTGGACGGATCCACTGAAGCTTTCTTT
cdr3_aa: CASSVDGSTEAFF
j_call: TRBJ1-1
d_call: -
v_call: TRBV6-4
clone_size: -

cdr3_nt: TGCAGCGTGTCCCCTCCCCAGTTCTTC
cdr3_aa: CSVSPPQFF
j_call: TRBJ2-1
d_call: -
v_call: TRBV29-1
clone_size: -

cdr3_nt: TGCGCCAGCAGCCAAGTAGGACGGGGCTCCTACAATGAGCAGTTCTTC
cdr3_aa: CASSQVGRGSYNEQFF
j_call: TRBJ2-1
d_call: -
v_call: TRBV4-1
clone_size: -

cdr3_nt: TGCAGCGTTGTAGCGGGAAGCCAGCCCCAGCATTTT
cdr3_aa: CSVVAGSQPQHF
j_call: TRBJ1-5
d_call: -
v_call: TRBV29-1
clone_size: once

cdr3_nt: TGTGCCAGCAGCTTGGGGGGGGTCTTCAATGAAAAACTGTTTTTT
cdr3_aa: CASSLGGVFNEKLFF
j_call: TRBJ1-4
d_call: -
v_call: TRBV5-4
clone_size: -

cdr3_nt: TGTGCCAGCAGCCAAGATCGGCCTAGCGGGATTTACGAGCAGTACTTC
cdr3_aa: CASSQDRPSGIYEQYF
j_call: TRBJ2-7
d_call: TRBD2
v_call: TRBV4-2
clone_size: -

cdr3_nt: TGTGCCAGCAGTGAAAGGTGGACAGCCTCTGGAAACACCATATATTTT
cdr3_aa: CASSERWTASGNTIYF
j_call: TRBJ1-3
d_call: -
v_call: TRBV6-1
clone_size: -